The clone carrying this T cell receptor (beta chain) was seen only once. What it binds is unknown. From germline, CDR1 is SEHNR and CDR2 FQNEAQ (reference sequence). CDR3 length: 15 residues. V was clipped by 4 bases and J by 8 bases; unmatched bases: 13. The PCR was carried out with 60 Vbeta primers and 13 Jbeta primers. Here immunoSEQ multiplex PCR was the method, and the copy in TCRdb shows in-frame clones only, minus some. The sample holds 150,000 to 200,000 clones, about 72% seen once. Healthy bone marrow donors supplied every sample. These data originate in a study of cytomegalovirus exposure and HLA in healthy donors. Whole-study results and caveats: TCR beta sequences reportedly predicted the HLA-A and HLA-B alleles of most subjects accurately.

Source material: PBMCs. This chain links TRBV7-9 with TRBJ1-2; 7 nucleotides align to TRBD1. This receptor was taken from a girl between 10 and 17 years old in good health and CMV-seronegative. CDR3 region: CASSSGQESVEGYTF. CDR3 nucleotide sequence: TGTGCCAGCAGCTCCGGACAGGAATCAGTGGAAGGCTACACCTTC.